This T cell receptor beta chain originates from a study of graft-versus-host responses after intestinal transplantation. The table came from immunoSEQ multiplex PCR; TCRdb's copy has only in-frame clones and leaves some out. The sample contains some 25,000 clones, more than 85% of which appear only once. The V end was cut by 5 bases, the J end by 6 bases, with 17 bases between. Germline values: CDR1 PRHDT, CDR2 FYEKMQ (reference sequence). This CDR3 has 14 residues. The clonotype originates from a human patient who received an intestinal transplant, so some T cells may come from the graft donor. The chain recombines TRBV13 with TRBJ2-7; the D is unclear. The material was PBMCs, obtained 18 days after transplant. The CDR3 DNA is TGTGCCAGCAGCCCTGGGTTCGTAGACGCCGAGCAGTACTTC. Its translation is CASSPGFVDAEQYF.